This T cell receptor (beta chain) emerged from a study of cytomegalovirus exposure and HLA in healthy donors. Primers for the PCR totalled 60 Vbeta and 13 Jbeta. Using immunoSEQ multiplex PCR, the repertoire was profiled, and TCRdb retains in-frame clones only, with some absent. The data show 130,000 to 150,000 clones, with 78% seen just once and around 2.5% held by the top ten. The sequence was collected from a woman aged 18-35 years in good health and CMV-seropositive. Sequencing was performed on PBMCs.

The CDR3 spells CASSGRLAGVEEQFF. DNA for the CDR3: TGTGCCAGTAGTGGTAGGCTAGCGGGGGTCGAGGAGCAGTTCTTC. The rearrangement links TRBV19 to TRBJ2-1; TRBD2 agrees at 10 bases. Germline CDR1 is LNHDA and CDR2 is SQIVND (reference sequence). This CDR3 has 15 residues. V trimming: 5 bases; J trimming: 10 bases; junction bases outside the gene matches: 11.